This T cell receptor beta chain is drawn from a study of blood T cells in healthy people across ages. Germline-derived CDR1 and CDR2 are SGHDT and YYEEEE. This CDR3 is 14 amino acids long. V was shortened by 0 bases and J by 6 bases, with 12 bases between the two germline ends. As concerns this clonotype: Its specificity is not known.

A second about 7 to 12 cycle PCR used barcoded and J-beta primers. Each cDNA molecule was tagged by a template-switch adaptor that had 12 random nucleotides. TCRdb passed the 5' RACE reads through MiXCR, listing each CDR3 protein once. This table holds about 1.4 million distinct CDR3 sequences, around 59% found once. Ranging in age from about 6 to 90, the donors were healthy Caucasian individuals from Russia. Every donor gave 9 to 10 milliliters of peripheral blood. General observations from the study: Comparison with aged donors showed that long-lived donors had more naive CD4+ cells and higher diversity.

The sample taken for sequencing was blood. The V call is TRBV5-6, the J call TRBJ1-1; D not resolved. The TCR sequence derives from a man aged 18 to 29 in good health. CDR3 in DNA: TGTGCCAGCAGCTTGGAGGGCTCTTGGGCTGAAGCTTTCTTT. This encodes CASSLEGSWAEAFF.